The T cell receptor (beta chain) under discussion was sequenced for a study of shared clonotypes between healthy human individuals. Study-level information: Three plates were used per donor for CD4 naive, three for CD4 memory, two for CD8 naive and one for CD8 memory. General study findings and limits: Depth was large, yet rarefaction showed that sorted-subset sequencing was incomplete.

The count of this clone is one. Its antigen remains unknown. This sample includes further DNA sequences coding for the same CDR3. Profiling relied on immunoSEQ multiplex PCR, and the TCRdb table lists in-frame clones only, not all of them. The sample has 2 million or so clones; about 94% are singletons. Naive CD8 cells comprised CD45RO-negative, CCR7-positively selected cells, excluding terminally differentiated effector memory CD45RA+ cells. The CDR3 has 14 amino acids. V shed 1 base and J shed 0 bases, with 7 bases lying between them. Per germline, CDR1 PRHDT and CDR2 FYEKMQ (reference sequence). The rearrangement uses TRBV13 and TRBJ2-7; the D gene is possibly TRBD1 (5 bases). The specimen sequenced was naive CD8+ T cells sorted from blood. This TCR derives from a man in his late teens or twenties in good health. The CDR3 DNA sequence: TGTGCCAGCAGCTTAGAAGGGGCCTCCTACGAGCAGTACTTC. Amino acid sequence: CASSLEGASYEQYF. Using reference TRBV13 and TRBJ2-7 for the parts outside the CDR3, the full variable domain is AAGVIQSPRHLIKEKRETATLKCYPIPRHDTVYWYQQGPGQDPQFLISFYEKMQSDKGSIPDRFSAQQFSDYHSELNMSSLELGDSALYFCASSLEGASYEQYFGPGTRLTVT.